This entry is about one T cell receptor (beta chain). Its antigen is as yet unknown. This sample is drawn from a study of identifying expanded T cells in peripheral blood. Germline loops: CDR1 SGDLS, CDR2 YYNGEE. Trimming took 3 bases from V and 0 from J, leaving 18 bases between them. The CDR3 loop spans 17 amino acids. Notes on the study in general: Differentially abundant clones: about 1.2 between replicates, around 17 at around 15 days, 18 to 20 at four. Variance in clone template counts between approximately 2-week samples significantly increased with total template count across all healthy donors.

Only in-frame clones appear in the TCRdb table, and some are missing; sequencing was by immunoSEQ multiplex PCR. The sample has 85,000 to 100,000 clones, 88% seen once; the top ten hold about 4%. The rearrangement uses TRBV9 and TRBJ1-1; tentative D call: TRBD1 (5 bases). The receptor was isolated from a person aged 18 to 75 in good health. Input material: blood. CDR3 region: CASSEGTGALMNTEAFF. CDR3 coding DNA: TGTGCCAGCAGCGAAGGAACAGGTGCGCTCATGAACACTGAAGCTTTCTTT.